This paragraph covers one T cell receptor beta chain sequence. Its cognate antigen is unknown. Additional DNA sequences in this sample encode the identical CDR3. Once extracted for a subset, genomic DNA was divided evenly among several immunoSEQ plates. Some clones are missing from TCRdb's copy, which holds only in-frame ones; the method was immunoSEQ multiplex PCR. The sample records about 2 million clones, approximately 94% being singletons. The entry originates in a study of shared clonotypes between healthy human individuals. V gave up 5 bases and J gave up 6 bases, with 8 bases separating them. There are 12 residues in the CDR3. Germline V gives CDR1 PRHDT, CDR2 FYEKMQ (reference sequence). CD45RO-negative, CCR7-positively selected cells formed the naive CD8 fraction, excluding terminally differentiated effector memory CD45RA+ cells. Whole-study findings and limits: Sharing across four donors was highest in naive CD4 (approximately 5%) and lowest in memory CD8 (around 0.4%). Among the subsets, naive ones generally showed larger estimated richness than memory ones.

This sequence joins TRBV13 and TRBJ2-1, with D uncertain. This receptor was identified in a man younger than 35 in good health. The specimen sequenced was naive CD8+ T cells sorted from blood. The CDR3 nucleotides read TGTGCCAGCAGCCCACGTTTCAATGAGCAGTTCTTC. This codes for CASSPRFNEQFF.